Included here is one T cell receptor beta chain sequence, with context. Trimming took off 0 bases at V and 4 bases at J, with 15 bases between the two ends. Germline V gene lookup returns CDR1 LGHNT and CDR2 FRNRAP. The CDR3 has 16 residues. The sample originates from a study of blood T cell repertoires in COVID-19. Study-wide background: Collection of acute and convalescent COVID-19 samples took place in the United States, Italy and Spain. From T cells, B-cell-depleted T cells, or PBMCs came the material, which was cDNA or gDNA.

Per the original methods: For nucleated cells, counts were estimated from reference gene primer amplification. Some clones are missing from TCRdb's copy, which holds only in-frame ones; the method was immunoSEQ multiplex PCR. V and J calls and clone size come straight from that table; D and trimming were deduced from the DNA. This sample has approximately 190,000 clones, with under 90% found just once. The chain is built from TRBV12-5 and TRBJ2-5; D may be TRBD2 (6 bases). What was sequenced was peripheral blood. The receptor's source is a man aged 60 to 75 with acute or convalescent COVID-19. The CDR3 spells CASGLVVGYGGETQYF. CDR3 bases: TGTGCTAGTGGTTTGGTAGTGGGGTACGGGGGAGAGACCCAGTACTTC.